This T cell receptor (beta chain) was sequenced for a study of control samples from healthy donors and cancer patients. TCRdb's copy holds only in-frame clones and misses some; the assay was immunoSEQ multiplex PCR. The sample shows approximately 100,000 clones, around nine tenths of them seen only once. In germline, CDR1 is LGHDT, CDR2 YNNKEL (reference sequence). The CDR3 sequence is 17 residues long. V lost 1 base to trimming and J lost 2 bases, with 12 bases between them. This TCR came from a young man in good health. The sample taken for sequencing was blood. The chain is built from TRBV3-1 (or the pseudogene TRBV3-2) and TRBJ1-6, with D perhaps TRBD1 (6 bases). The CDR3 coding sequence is TGTGCCAGCAGCCAAGCGTGGGGGACAACCTATAATTCACCCCTCCACTTT. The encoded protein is CASSQAWGTTYNSPLHF.